The 24 T cell receptor beta chains reported below all come from one sample, sequenced in a study of cytomegalovirus exposure and HLA in healthy donors. The PCR employed 60 Vbeta primers together with 13 Jbeta primers. TCRdb's table, derived via immunoSEQ multiplex PCR, lists solely in-frame clones and lacks some. The sample consists of around 99,000 clones, approximately 76% of them appearing once. Material for sequencing was PBMCs. The receptors originated from a woman aged 45-59 years in good health and CMV-seropositive.

This clone appeared a few times. The genes are TRBV11-2 and TRBJ1-3, with D perhaps TRBD1 (6 bases). Germline V gives CDR1 SGHAT, CDR2 FQNNGV. CDR3 length: 15 residues. V was clipped by 5 bases and J by 0 bases, with 11 bases between them. For the CDR3, the DNA is TGTGCCAGCAGCCAAACAGGGAACTCTGGAAACACCATATATTTT. Protein: CASSQTGNSGNTIYF.

The chain links TRBV12-5 to TRBJ2-2; possible D gene TRBD1, 6 bases. This CDR3 has 13 amino acids. Germline CDR1 is LGHNT and CDR2 is FRNRAP. Trimming cost V 5 bases and J 4 bases, with 8 bases left between them. CDR3 sequence (DNA): TGTGCTAGTGGTGGACAGCCCACCGGGGAGCTGTTTTTT. It translates to CASGGQPTGELFF.

This rearrangement joins TRBV7-2 to TRBJ2-2; no definite D call. The CDR3 has 13 amino acids. The V gene lost 4 bases and the J gene lost 6 bases, with 9 bases spanning the gap. The germline V gene encodes CDR1 SGHTA and CDR2 FQGNSA. CDR3 in amino acids: CASSYQASGELFF. In nucleotides, the CDR3 is TGTGCCAGCAGCTACCAAGCTTCCGGGGAGCTGTTTTTT.

The rearrangement joins TRBV2 to TRBJ2-3; perhaps TRBD1 as D (6 bases). Trimming took off 6 bases at V and 0 bases at J, with 13 bases between the two ends. This CDR3 region has 15 residues. In germline, CDR1 is SNHLY, CDR2 FYNNEI. Written as DNA, the CDR3 is TGTGCCAGCAGCCGGAGAACAGGGAGCACAGATACGCAGTATTTT. It codes for CASSRRTGSTDTQYF.

The chain employs TRBV5-4 and TRBJ2-5; tentatively, D is TRBD2 (5 bases). The CDR3 has 12 amino acids. Germline V gene sequence: CDR1 SGHNT, CDR2 YYREEE (reference sequence). V was shortened by 4 bases and J by 1 base, with 5 bases between the two germline ends. The CDR3: CASSAGQETQYF. In DNA form, the CDR3 reads TGTGCCAGCAGCGCGGGCCAAGAGACCCAGTACTTC.

This chain connects TRBV19 to TRBJ1-6; TRBD1 is a possible D gene (5 bases). In germline, CDR1 is LNHDA, CDR2 SQIVND (reference sequence). The CDR3 length is 13 residues. With 5 bases removed from V and 7 bases from J, the gap between germline ends came to 9 bases. CDR3: CASSQGKNSPLHF. The CDR3, as DNA: TGTGCCAGTAGTCAGGGAAAGAATTCACCCCTCCACTTT.

The V gene is TRBV4-3, the J gene TRBJ2-7; D not resolved. The CDR3 length is 13 residues. Trimming shortened V by 1 base and J by 6 bases, and 10 bases separated the two germline ends. Looked up from germline, CDR1 is LGHNA and CDR2 is YSLEER. The CDR3: CASSQGEDSEQYF. CDR3 bases: TGCGCCAGCAGCCAAGGCGAGGATTCCGAGCAGTACTTC.

The genes are TRBV5-1 and TRBJ2-7; 7 positions match TRBD1. CDR1 and CDR2 (germline): SGHRS, YFSETQ. V shed 4 bases and J 2 bases; nucleotides not matched to a gene: 18. CDR3 size: 18 residues. The CDR3 region has the DNA TGCGCCAGCAGCCCGACCTCCGAGGGGGCGCGTATCCCCTACGAGCAGTACTTC. Encoded protein: CASSPTSEGARIPYEQYF.

The chain employs TRBV7-3 and TRBJ2-3; 10 nucleotides line up with TRBD2. This CDR3 comprises 15 residues. The junction had 6 bases not matched to a gene; V was cut back by 4 bases and J by 5 bases. Germline V gives CDR1 SGHTA, CDR2 FQGTGA. This CDR3 reads CASSSSGRGIDTQYF. The DNA for the CDR3 is TGTGCCAGCAGCTCTAGCGGGAGAGGGATAGATACGCAGTATTTT. Drawing the rest from reference TRBV7-3 and TRBJ2-3, the complete variable domain is GAGVSQTPSNKVTEKGKYVELRCDPISGHTALYWYRQSLGQGPEFLIYFQGTGAADDSGLPNDRFFAVRPEGSVSTLKIQRTERGDSAVYLCASSSSGRGIDTQYFGPGTRLTVL.

The V call is TRBV29-1, the J call TRBJ2-2, with D unresolved. Germline V gives CDR1 SQVTM, CDR2 ANQGSEA. V lost 4 bases to trimming and J lost 5 bases, with 14 bases between them. This CDR3 is built from 14 residues. The CDR3 nucleotides are TGCAGCGTTGTGGTCTCTTCTAGGACCGGGGAGCTGTTTTTT. Translated, it gives CSVVVSSRTGELFF.

Of note for this clone: One junction end disagrees with the germline gene, perhaps due to a read error. The chain recombines TRBV7-6 with TRBJ2-7; 11 bases are shared with TRBD2. The CDR3 runs to 16 residues. Germline CDR1 and CDR2: SGHVS and FNYEAQ. This chain's CDR3 is CASSPSGGPSSYEQHF. The CDR3 coding sequence is TGTGCCAGCAGCCCTAGCGGGGGGCCAAGCTCCTACGAGCAGCACTTC.

As for this clone: The junction departs from germline at one end; a sequencing error may be responsible. The gene calls are TRBV5-1 and TRBJ2-3; D possibly corresponds to TRBD1 (6 bases). There are 16 residues in the CDR3. Germline assignment: CDR1 SGHRS and CDR2 YFSETQ. The chain's CDR3 is CASSYSDRTDTDAQYF. The CDR3 nucleotides read TGCGCCAGCAGCTACTCTGACAGGACAGACACAGATGCGCAGTATTTT.

CDR3 in amino acids: CASSPRLATTETQYF. For the CDR3, the DNA is TGTGCCAGCAGCCCCCGACTAGCGACCACAGAGACCCAGTACTTC. The rearrangement joins TRBV27 to TRBJ2-5, with 8 bases fitting TRBD2. This CDR3 has 15 amino acids. The junction had 10 bases not matched to a gene; V was cut back by 6 bases and J by 4 bases. Germline V gene lookup returns CDR1 MNHEY and CDR2 SMNVEV (reference sequence).

V gene TRBV19 combines with J gene TRBJ1-1; tentative D call: TRBD1 (6 bases). The CDR3 is 14 residues long. Germline V gene sequence: CDR1 LNHDA, CDR2 SQIVND (reference sequence). The ends were cut back, 5 bases at V and 0 bases at J, with 10 bases in the middle. This CDR3 is CASSPGTLNTEAFF. Written as DNA, the CDR3 is TGTGCCAGTAGTCCGGGGACACTGAACACTGAAGCTTTCTTT.

This chain links TRBV19 with TRBJ2-7; D possibly corresponds to TRBD2 (5 bases). CDR3 size: 13 residues. Trimming took off 1 base at V and 6 bases at J, with 10 bases between the two ends. Germline V gene lookup returns CDR1 LNHDA and CDR2 SQIVND (reference sequence). In DNA form, the CDR3 reads TGTGCCAGTAGTATAGGGGCGGGTACCGAGCAGTACTTC. Protein: CASSIGAGTEQYF.

The chain has TRBV11-2 and TRBJ2-2; 7 positions match TRBD2. This CDR3 is built from 16 residues. J gave up 5 bases and V 5 bases, and 11 bases lay outside the gene matches. From germline, CDR1 is SGHAT and CDR2 FQNNGV. DNA for the CDR3: TGTGCCAGCAGCGCTCCGGGAGGCTCGGGTACCGGGGAGCTGTTTTTT. Amino acid sequence: CASSAPGGSGTGELFF. Using reference TRBV11-2 and TRBJ2-2 for the parts outside the CDR3, the full variable domain is EAGVAQSPRYKIIEKRQSVAFWCNPISGHATLYWYQQILGQGPKLLIQFQNNGVVDDSQLPKDRFSAERLKGVDSTLKIQPAKLEDSAVYLCASSAPGGSGTGELFFGEGSRLTVL.

The J gene is TRBJ2-5, the V gene TRBV5-4; D is possibly TRBD2 (5 bases). Germline V gives CDR1 SGHNT, CDR2 YYREEE (reference sequence). V lost 0 bases to trimming and J lost 5 bases, with 8 bases between them. The length of the CDR3 is 13 residues. The CDR3 coding sequence is TGTGCCAGCAGCTTGGGGCCTAGCGAGACCCAGTACTTC. Its protein is CASSLGPSETQYF.

The chain joins TRBV4-2 to TRBJ1-5, with a possible D match to TRBD1 (6 bases). The CDR3 sequence is 18 residues long. Germline CDR1 reads LGHNA; CDR2 reads YNFKEQ. The germline V and J ends were trimmed by 0 bases and 2 bases, with 17 bases remaining between them. As DNA, the CDR3 is TGTGCCAGCAGCCAAGAACCATTGGGGGCTTTCGGCAATCAGCCCCAGCATTTT. Protein: CASSQEPLGAFGNQPQHF.

The chain uses TRBV12-5 and TRBJ1-1, with D unclear. The CDR3 is 12 residues long. Germline CDR1 LGHNT, CDR2 FRNRAP. Trimming cost V 5 bases and J 1 base, with 5 bases left between them. The CDR3 DNA is TGTGCTAGTGGTCCAGGGAACACTGAAGCTTTCTTT. This sequence encodes CASGPGNTEAFF.

The rearrangement uses TRBV2 and TRBJ1-1; 8 nucleotides line up with TRBD1. Unmatched junction bases numbered 4, after V lost 4 bases and J lost 0 bases. The CDR3 has 15 residues. CDR1 and CDR2 from the germline V gene are SNHLY and FYNNEI. CDR3 DNA sequence: TGTGCCAGCAGTGGGGGGGACAGGTTGAACACTGAAGCTTTCTTT. Translated: CASSGGDRLNTEAFF.

The chain uses TRBV7-2 and TRBJ1-5; TRBD1 agrees at 12 bases. The length of the CDR3 is 16 residues. Per germline, CDR1 SGHTA and CDR2 FQGNSA. V lost 4 bases to trimming and J lost 7 bases; unmatched junction nucleotides: 8. The CDR3 sequence is CASSYTGTGGVQPQHF. The CDR3 nucleotides read TGTGCCAGCAGCTACACCGGGACAGGGGGCGTACAGCCCCAGCATTTT.

V and J are TRBV7-8 and TRBJ2-7; tentatively, D is TRBD2 (6 bases). The CDR3 spans 15 residues. Germline CDR1 is SGHVS and CDR2 is FQNEAQ. V lost 0 bases and J lost 5, with 14 bases in between. CDR3 amino acids: CASSLAPGSLNEQYF. The CDR3 coding sequence is TGTGCCAGCAGCTTAGCTCCCGGGAGTCTAAACGAGCAGTACTTC.

The chain has TRBV18 and TRBJ2-7; 9 bases match TRBD1. The germline gives CDR1 KGHSH, CDR2 LQKENI. CDR3 length: 15 amino acids. J gave up 1 base and V 8 bases, and 9 bases lay outside the gene matches. The CDR3 reads CASAASGTGSYEQYF. The CDR3 DNA is TGTGCCAGCGCCGCGTCCGGGACAGGGTCCTACGAGCAGTACTTC.

This chain uses TRBV7-8 with TRBJ2-3; a possible D gene is TRBD1 (5 bases). CDR3 size: 12 residues. V was clipped by 4 bases and J by 4 bases, with 6 bases between them. Germline V CDR1 and CDR2: SGHVS, FQNEAQ. CDR3 region: CASSSGPDTQYF. Written as DNA, the CDR3 is TGTGCCAGCAGCTCAGGGCCAGATACGCAGTATTTT.